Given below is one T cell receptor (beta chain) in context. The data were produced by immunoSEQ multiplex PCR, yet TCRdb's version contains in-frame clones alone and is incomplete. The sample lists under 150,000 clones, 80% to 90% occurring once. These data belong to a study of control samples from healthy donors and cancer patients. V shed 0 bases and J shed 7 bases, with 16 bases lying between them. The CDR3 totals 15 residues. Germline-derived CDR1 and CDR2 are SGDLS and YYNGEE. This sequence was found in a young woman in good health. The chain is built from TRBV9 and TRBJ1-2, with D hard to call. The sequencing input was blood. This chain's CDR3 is CASSVAVQPPPGYTF. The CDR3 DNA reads TGTGCCAGCAGCGTAGCGGTACAACCACCCCCTGGCTACACCTTC. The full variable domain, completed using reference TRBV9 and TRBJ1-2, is DSGVTQTPKHLITATGQRVTLRCSPRSGDLSVYWYQQSLDQGLQFLIQYYNGEERAKGNILERFSAQQFPDLHSELNLSSLELGDSALYFCASSVAVQPPPGYTFGSGTRLTVV.